These T cell receptor beta chains were read from a single sample in a study of T cells after yellow fever vaccination. One entry per CDR3 protein, called by TCRdb with MiXCR from the 5' RACE reads. This table holds about 200,000 distinct CDR3 sequences, under 3.5% found once. The material was CD4+ T cells sorted from PBMCs, obtained 10 days after the yellow fever booster vaccination. These receptor sequences come from a man between 18 and 29 years old who received the YFV17D yellow fever vaccine. Each CDR3 is given with its conserved first and last residue. The size entry is marked missing in some rows and otherwise reads once, few, many or a size class.

clone_size v_call cdr3_aa
many TRBV9 CASSQREFTDTQYF
many TRBV7-3 CASSLLAGGPDTQYF
few TRBV7-2 CASSLATISHEQFF
. TRBV30 CAWSVATPGYGFF
few TRBV7-2 CASSSETGYGGQPQHF
few TRBV24-1 CATSDTGTRLPAHQPQHF
. TRBV29-1 CSAIQAWSTDTQYF
few TRBV20-1 CSARSTGGMYTQYF
. TRBV6-4 CASSGISGNAGLKKAQYF
few TRBV7-2 CASSKTGGRETQYF
many TRBV12-3/TRBV12-4 CASSLFTGGHEQYF
many TRBV7-2 CASSTRRGNNEQFF
many TRBV7-2 CASSLVSGGRGYTF
. TRBV18 CASSTGRKVYNQPQHF
many TRBV7-2 CASSRNTDTQYF
many TRBV7-9 CASSLGVWGNQPQHF
. TRBV12-3/TRBV12-4 CASQKGGLYEQYF
few TRBV29-1 CSVEDEGPYGYTF
many TRBV7-8 CASSFEGGSTDTQYF
many TRBV7-9 CASSLWPGQNLNTEAFF
few TRBV20-1 CSARDLRGQETQYF
many TRBV24-1 CATQVGVGPYNEQFF
many TRBV6-5 CASSEIRQVGTEAFF
. TRBV5-1 CASSRTGVTNEQYF
few TRBV6-6 CASSEQSRAEQFF
many TRBV20-1 CSARTEGLNYGYTF
many TRBV18 CASSPTAEGQALRTF
few TRBV28 CASSLSGIERKTQYF
few TRBV20-1 CSAPGWGGYTF
many TRBV5-4 CASSSQKGRDTQYF
many TRBV20-1 CSERRGGRQETQYF
many TRBV5-1 CASSPTETGGASEQYF
many TRBV6-5 CASSLQGWNTEAFF
. TRBV5-5 CASSLRTPGTGGPGVSLNF
few TRBV7-2 CASSSDPGPNTEAFF
few TRBV7-2 CASSLVLARTKNIQYF
many TRBV11-2 CASSLELMGPYGYTF
few TRBV24-1 CATSRTGQETQYF
many TRBV9 CASSVGGGWSNEQFF
. TRBV7-2 CASSLGRRSGNTIYF
. TRBV7-8 CASSKRGAGPTADTQYF
many TRBV10-3 CAISERVNSNQPQHF
. TRBV25-1 CASSDMSRDNEQFF
many TRBV12-3/TRBV12-4 CASSSSTGDELLDTQYF
many TRBV6-5 CASSRTVYSNQPQHF
. TRBV5-1 CASSLEGSTYEQYF
many TRBV11-3 CASSLQGENNEQFF
. TRBV7-2 CASSRTGLLVDTEAFF
few TRBV30 CAWSPTGRGRAEKLFF
many TRBV5-6 CASSSGYNEQFF
. TRBV6-5 CASSYSRPEGQPQHF
few TRBV10-3 CAIGGQGTDTQYF
few TRBV9 CASSVGQSSYNSPLHF
many TRBV4-3 CASSQGQKNTEAFF
many TRBV9 CASSVDRGNEQFF